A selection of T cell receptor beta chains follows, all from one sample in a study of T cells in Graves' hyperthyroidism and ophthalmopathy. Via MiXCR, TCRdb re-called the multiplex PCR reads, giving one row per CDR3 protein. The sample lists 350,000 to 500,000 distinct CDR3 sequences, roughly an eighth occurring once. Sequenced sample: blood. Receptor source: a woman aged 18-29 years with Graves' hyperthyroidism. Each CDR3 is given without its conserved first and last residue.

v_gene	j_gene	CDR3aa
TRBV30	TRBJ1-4	AWSEGSTTSGEKLF
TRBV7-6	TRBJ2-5	ASSSPSGGAGWKTQY
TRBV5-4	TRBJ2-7	ASSLGTSGSEQY
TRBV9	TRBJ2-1	ASRDSSGNNEQF
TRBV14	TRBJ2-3	ASSQGIPDTQY
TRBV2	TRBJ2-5	ASSRRLASTETQY
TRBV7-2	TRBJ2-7	ASSSSGTTPYEQY
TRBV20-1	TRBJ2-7	SARGGGGVSYEQY
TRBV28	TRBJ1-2	ASSPMTGGSNYGYT
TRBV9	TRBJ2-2	ATGSGQGFTGELF
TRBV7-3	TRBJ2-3	ASSLSFSRTDTQY
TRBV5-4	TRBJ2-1	ASSPRLAVNEQF
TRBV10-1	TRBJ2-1	ASSEPPTSANEQF
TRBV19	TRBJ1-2	ASSMPDNYGYT
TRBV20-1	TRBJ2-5	SARDLLAGVLQETQY
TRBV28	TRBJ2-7	ASTPTSGRSYEQY
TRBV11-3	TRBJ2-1	ASSGGVGQF
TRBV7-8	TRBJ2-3	ASSPQGAGYHTDTQY
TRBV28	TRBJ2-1	ASSLSGAKNNEQF
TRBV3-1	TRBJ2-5	ASSQGMRSETQY
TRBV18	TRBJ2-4	ASSRTEGLAKNIQY
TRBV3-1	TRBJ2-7	ASSPGTSHPYEQY
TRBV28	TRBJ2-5	ASRETGGGMGETQY
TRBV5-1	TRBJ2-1	ASSLVSARRNEQF
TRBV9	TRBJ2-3	ASSPLRAAGGLNTQY
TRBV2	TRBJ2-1	ASRRTATGEQF
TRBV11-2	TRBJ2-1	ASSLVTPGLGYNEQF
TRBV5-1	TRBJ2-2	ASSLFSSGSLNTGELF
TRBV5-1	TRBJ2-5	ASSFSSAQETQY
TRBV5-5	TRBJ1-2	ASSRTGNNYGYT
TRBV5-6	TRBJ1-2	ASSSSQGGGPNYGYT
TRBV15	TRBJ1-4	ATSRGEQGINEKLF
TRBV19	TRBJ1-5	ASIRDPFDDQPQH
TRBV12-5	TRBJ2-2	ASGLGSYTGELF
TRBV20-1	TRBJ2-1	SAPGISNEQF
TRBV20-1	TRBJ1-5	SARENSFYQPQH
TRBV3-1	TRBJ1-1	ASSRVSNTEAF
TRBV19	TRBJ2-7	ASTNSRENYEQY
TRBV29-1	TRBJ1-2	SVSTVIYGYT
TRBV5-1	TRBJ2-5	ASSSYRAGGTYQETQY
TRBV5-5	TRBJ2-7	ASSLDLTGDYEQY
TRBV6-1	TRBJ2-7	ASSPAQGNEQY
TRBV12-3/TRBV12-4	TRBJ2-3	ASSFADADTQY
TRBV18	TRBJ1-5	ASSSSQPNQPQH
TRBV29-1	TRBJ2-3	SVARVLSTDTQY
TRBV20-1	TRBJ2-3	SATGLAGGADTQY
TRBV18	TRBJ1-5	ASSPSYNQPQH
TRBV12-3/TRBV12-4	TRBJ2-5	ASSRGLAGVTMGETQY